A single sample gave rise to the 25 T cell receptor beta chains below, sequenced in a study of T cell repertoires in cytomegalovirus infection. One entry per CDR3 protein results from TCRdb running MiXCR on the reads. The data show over 150,000 distinct CDR3 sequences, approximately 17% seen once. The sequenced sample consisted of CD8+ T cells from PBMCs. The source of these receptors is a human donor in good health (CMV status not recorded). Some clones in this sample may be carry-over from other donors' samples.

The chain uses TRBV6-2 or TRBV6-3 and TRBJ2-3; D remains ambiguous. Germline V CDR1 and CDR2: MNHEY, SVGEGT. V was shortened by 6 bases and J by 2 bases, with 6 bases between the two germline ends. The CDR3 sequence is 12 residues long. In DNA form, the CDR3 reads TGTGCCAGCAGGTCAGACACAGATACGCAGTATTTT. Translating gives CASRSDTDTQYF.

This sequence joins TRBV6-2 or TRBV6-3 and TRBJ1-1; D gene uncertain. The V end was cut by 5 bases, the J end by 1 base, with 5 bases between. CDR3 length equals 12 residues. Per germline, CDR1 MNHEY and CDR2 SVGEGT. CDR3 nucleotide sequence: TGTGCCAGCAGTAGGACGAACACTGAAGCTTTCTTT. Translation: CASSRTNTEAFF.

The sample holds a few counts of this clonotype. This chain's CDR3 is CASSYGRAGEQYF. CDR3 sequence (DNA): TGTGCCAGCAGTTACGGACGGGCCGGCGAGCAGTACTTC. The chain couples TRBV6-5 to TRBJ2-7, with D hard to call. The CDR3 contains 13 residues. V shed 2 bases and J shed 6 bases, with 11 bases lying between them. Germline CDR1 is MNHEY and CDR2 is SVGAGI.

The chain has TRBV6-2 or TRBV6-3 and TRBJ2-3; D ambiguous. This CDR3 is built from 13 residues. The ends were cut back, 5 bases at V and 2 bases at J, with 8 bases in the middle. CDR1 MNHEY and CDR2 SVGEGT come from the germline V gene. The CDR3 DNA reads as TGTGCCAGCAGTCTCCTAGTCACAGATACGCAGTATTTT. Protein sequence: CASSLLVTDTQYF.

The table lists this clonotype with a few counts. CDR3 nucleotides: TGTGCCAGCAGCGAGGGTGCGAACTATGGCTACACCTTC. Translated: CASSEGANYGYTF. This sequence joins TRBV7-9 and TRBJ1-2; no definite D call. Between the trimmed V and J ends, which lost 5 bases and 2 bases, there was a span of 9 bases. The CDR3 has 13 residues. CDR1 and CDR2 from the germline V gene are SEHNR and FQNEAQ (reference sequence).

The V gene is TRBV7-9, the J gene TRBJ2-3; D is undetermined. V was shortened by 3 bases and J by 0 bases, with 16 bases between the two germline ends. The CDR3 runs to 17 residues. Germline V gives CDR1 SEHNR, CDR2 FQNEAQ (reference sequence). As DNA, the CDR3 is TGTGCCAGCAGCTTGAAACCGGAAAAGGCTAGCACAGATACGCAGTATTTT. This encodes CASSLKPEKASTDTQYF.

This clonotype was seen a handful of times. The chain has TRBV6-2 or TRBV6-3 and TRBJ2-6; TRBD1 matches at 7 bases. Germline lookup yields CDR1 MNHEY and CDR2 SVGEGT. V dropped 4 bases and J dropped 1; count of bases not matched to a gene: 1. This CDR3 has 15 residues. The CDR3 sequence: CASSSTGSGANVLTF. CDR3 nucleotides: TGTGCCAGCAGTTCGACAGGGTCTGGGGCCAACGTCCTGACTTTC.

The table lists this clonotype with a few counts. The V and J genes are TRBV28 and TRBJ2-2; 15 bases are shared with TRBD2. Germline V lookup: CDR1 MDHEN, CDR2 SYDVKM. The CDR3 sequence is 19 residues long. With V trimmed by 7 bases and J by 4 bases, 13 bases remained unmatched. Here the CDR3 DNA reads TGTGCCAGCACCTCCCTTTTTGGACTAGCGGGGGGGCGCACCGGGGAGCTGTTTTTT. Encoded protein: CASTSLFGLAGGRTGELFF.

The sample holds many counts of this clonotype. This chain uses TRBV7-2 with TRBJ2-1; 9 bases line up with TRBD2. Per germline, CDR1 SGHTA and CDR2 FQGNSA. This CDR3 has 18 amino acids. V lost 1 base to trimming and J lost 8 bases; unmatched junction nucleotides: 15. The CDR3 loop is CASSLGPSGAWSGDEQFF. For the CDR3, the DNA is TGTGCCAGCAGCTTAGGTCCTAGCGGGGCCTGGAGTGGCGATGAGCAGTTCTTC.

This chain joins TRBV7-2 and TRBJ2-3; D not resolved. V was clipped by 1 base and J by 10 bases, with 12 bases between them. This CDR3 has 13 amino acids. Germline V gives CDR1 SGHTA, CDR2 FQGNSA. The DNA for the CDR3 is TGTGCCAGCAGCTTAGTGGTGACTGGAGCGCAGTATTTT. Encoded protein: CASSLVVTGAQYF.

The chain links TRBV7-9 to TRBJ2-3; D ambiguous. Trimming removed 5 bases from V and 0 bases from J, with 15 bases in between. This CDR3 comprises 16 residues. Germline-derived CDR1 and CDR2 are SEHNR and FQNEAQ (reference sequence). CDR3 sequence: CASSPQRGSSTDTQYF. CDR3 sequence (DNA): TGTGCCAGCAGCCCCCAGAGAGGTTCCAGCACAGATACGCAGTATTTT.

This clonotype was seen more than once but under ten times. For the CDR3, the DNA is TGTGCCAGCAGCTTGGGGACTAGCGGAACCGGGGAGCTGTTTTTT. It specifies CASSLGTSGTGELFF. V and J are TRBV5-4 and TRBJ2-2, with 10 bases matching TRBD2. This CDR3 spans 15 amino acids. Germline V gene lookup returns CDR1 SGHNT and CDR2 YYREEE (reference sequence). Trimming removed 0 bases from V and 5 bases from J; junction bases left unmatched: 1.

The genes are TRBV7-2 and TRBJ1-3; 11 bases agree with TRBD1. The junction had 4 bases not matched to a gene; V was cut back by 5 bases and J by 4 bases. The CDR3 spans 15 residues. In germline, CDR1 is SGHTA, CDR2 FQGNSA. DNA of the CDR3: TGTGCCAGCAGCCCAGGACAGGGGGCAGGAAACACCATATATTTT. It translates to CASSPGQGAGNTIYF.

The rearrangement uses TRBV14 and TRBJ1-4; the D is unclear. V was clipped by 4 bases and J by 8 bases, with 11 bases between them. Germline values: CDR1 SGHDN, CDR2 FVKESK. This CDR3 region has 13 residues. DNA for the CDR3: TGTGCCAGCAGCCTCCTTGGGCGGGAAAAACTGTTTTTT. This sequence encodes CASSLLGREKLFF. Drawing the rest from reference TRBV14 and TRBJ1-4, the complete variable domain is EAGVTQFPSHSVIEKGQTVTLRCDPISGHDNLYWYRRVMGKEIKFLLHFVKESKQDESGMPNNRFLAERTGGTYSTLKVQPAELEDSGVYFCASSLLGREKLFFGSGTQLSVL.

This clonotype has just a few counts. V is TRBV7-6 and J is TRBJ2-7; D uncertain. The CDR3 covers 14 residues. Trimming took off 5 bases at V and 2 bases at J, with 13 bases between the two ends. Germline CDR1 reads SGHVS; CDR2 reads FNYEAQ. CDR3 protein: CASSPLPPPYEQYF. CDR3 DNA: TGTGCCAGCAGCCCCTTACCCCCCCCCTACGAGCAGTACTTC.

This clonotype was picked up a small number of times. This rearrangement joins TRBV6-2 or TRBV6-3 to TRBJ1-1, with D possibly being TRBD1 (5 bases). CDR3 size: 15 residues. Germline CDR1 MNHEY, CDR2 SVGEGT. The V end lost 4 bases, the J end lost 1 base, and 13 bases lay between the germline ends. DNA of the CDR3: TGTGCCAGCAGTTCTGGGGGACCACCGAACACTGAAGCTTTCTTT. It codes for CASSSGGPPNTEAFF.

The V gene is TRBV4-1, the J gene TRBJ1-3; D might be TRBD1 (6 bases). Germline values: CDR1 MGHRA, CDR2 YSYEKL. The CDR3 has 16 amino acids. Deletions cut 0 bases from V and 4 bases from J, with 13 bases between. In nucleotides, the CDR3 is TGCGCCAGCAGCCAAGAACCGGGGGCAGTAGGAAACACCATATATTTT. Protein sequence: CASSQEPGAVGNTIYF.

This clonotype was recorded many times. The chain carries TRBV12-3 or TRBV12-4 and TRBJ2-1; TRBD1 is a possible D gene (5 bases). The CDR3 totals 11 residues. V was shortened by 3 bases and J by 8 bases, with 5 bases between the two germline ends. CDR3 region: CASSLGHEQFF. The DNA for the CDR3 is TGTGCCAGCAGTTTGGGGCATGAGCAGTTCTTC.

This clonotype was observed a handful of times. The CDR3 spells CASSYSSGDPSNQPQHF. The CDR3 nucleotides are TGTGCCAGCAGTTACTCGTCAGGCGACCCCAGCAATCAGCCCCAGCATTTT. The chain recombines TRBV6-2 or TRBV6-3 with TRBJ1-5, with D hard to call. This CDR3 comprises 17 residues. V was trimmed by 0 bases and J by 1 base, leaving 13 bases between them. Looked up from germline, CDR1 is MNHEY and CDR2 is SVGEGT.

The V gene is TRBV4-1, the J gene TRBJ2-7; possibly TRBD2 for D (6 bases). This CDR3 has 16 amino acids. Germline lookup yields CDR1 MGHRA and CDR2 YSYEKL. The V and J ends lost 0 bases and 0 bases respectively, with 12 bases between them. DNA for the CDR3: TGCGCCAGCAGCCAAGATATGGCGGGACCCTCCTACGAGCAGTACTTC. It yields the protein CASSQDMAGPSYEQYF.

This clonotype was seen only a few times. The rearrangement uses TRBV7-2 and TRBJ2-7, with 10 bases aligning to TRBD1. The CDR3 has 14 amino acids. Per the germline V gene, CDR1 is SGHTA and CDR2 is FQGNSA. V lost 5 bases to trimming and J lost 7 bases; unmatched junction nucleotides: 8. As DNA, the CDR3 is TGTGCCAGCAGCCCCGGACAGGGGGGGAGGGAGCAGTACTTC. Encoded protein: CASSPGQGGREQYF. The variable domain in full, with the rest retrieved from reference TRBV7-2 and TRBJ2-7, is GAGVSQSPSNKVTEKGKDVELRCDPISGHTALYWYRQSLGQGLEFLIYFQGNSAPDKSGLPSDRFSAERTGGSVSTLTIQRTQQEDSAVYLCASSPGQGGREQYFGPGTRLTVT.

The chain uses TRBV5-5 and TRBJ1-4; no clear D gene. V lost 1 base and J lost 8, with 12 bases in between. This CDR3 contains 14 residues. Germline-derived CDR1 and CDR2 are SGHKS and YYEKEE (reference sequence). This CDR3 is CASSLRQVVEKLFF. As DNA, the CDR3 is TGTGCCAGCAGCTTGCGGCAGGTTGTGGAAAAACTGTTTTTT.

This clonotype was counted a few times. The chain couples TRBV10-3 to TRBJ1-1; weak D call: TRBD1 (5 bases). Trimming stripped 5 bases from V and 1 base from J, with 11 bases between. Per germline, CDR1 ENHRY and CDR2 SYGVKD. This CDR3 has 14 residues. CDR3: CAISPDRTNTEAFF. The CDR3 nucleotides read TGTGCCATCAGTCCAGACAGAACGAACACTGAAGCTTTCTTT.

The chain is built from TRBV28 and TRBJ2-7, with D possibly matching TRBD1 (5 bases). Germline-derived CDR1 and CDR2 are MDHEN and SYDVKM. V lost 4 bases and J 1 base, leaving 8 bases between the germline ends. This CDR3 comprises 13 residues. In DNA form, the CDR3 reads TGTGCCAGCAGTTCAGGGTTTTCCTACGAGCAGTACTTC. Protein: CASSSGFSYEQYF.

The chain has TRBV20-1 and TRBJ2-3, with 7 bases matching TRBD1. The CDR3 runs to 14 residues. Germline CDR1 is DFQATT and CDR2 is SNEGSKA (reference sequence). V dropped 1 base and J dropped 6; count of bases not matched to a gene: 7. In nucleotides, the CDR3 is TGCAGTGCTAGAGTCGACAGGGACGGGGATACGCAGTATTTT. Amino acid sequence: CSARVDRDGDTQYF.